In its sample, the clone carrying this TCR beta chain was seen a few times. Its antigen is currently unknown. The data derive from a study of CD8 T cells in ankylosing spondylitis. Germline CDR1 SQVTM, CDR2 ANQGSEA. Between the trimmed V and J ends, which lost 8 bases and 2 bases, there was a span of 9 bases. The CDR3 sequence is 11 residues long. Study-wide results and caveats: A TCR beta motif of fewer than ten highly homologous variants seemed to mark ankylosing spondylitis blood.

TCRdb analysed the 5' RACE reads with MiXCR anew, one entry per CDR3 protein. The sample has hundreds of thousands of distinct CDR3 sequences; roughly 10% are singletons. Input material: blood, either unsorted or a sorted T cell fraction (not recorded which). V gene TRBV29-1 combines with J gene TRBJ1-2; no clear D. This receptor was taken from a male donor with ankylosing spondylitis. CDR3 residues: CSSVENYGYTF. The CDR3 DNA reads as TGCAGCAGTGTTGAGAACTATGGCTACACCTTC.